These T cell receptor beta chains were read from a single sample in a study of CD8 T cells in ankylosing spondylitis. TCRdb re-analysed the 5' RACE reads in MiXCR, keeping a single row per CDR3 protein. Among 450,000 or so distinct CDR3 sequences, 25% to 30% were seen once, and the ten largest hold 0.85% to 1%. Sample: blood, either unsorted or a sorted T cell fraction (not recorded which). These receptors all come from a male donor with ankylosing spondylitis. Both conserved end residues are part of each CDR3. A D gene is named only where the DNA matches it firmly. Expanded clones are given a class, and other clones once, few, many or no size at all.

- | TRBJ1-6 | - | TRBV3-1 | TGTGCCAGCAGCCCCGGTGGAGGGTCGAATTCACCCCTCCACTTT | CASSPGGGSNSPLHF
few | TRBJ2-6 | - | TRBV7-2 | TGTGCCAGCAGCCCCCAGCGGTCTAGAGGGGCCAACGTCCTGACTTTC | CASSPQRSRGANVLTF
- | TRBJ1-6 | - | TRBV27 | TGTGCCAGCAGAACGATTTATAATTCACCCCTCCACTTT | CASRTIYNSPLHF
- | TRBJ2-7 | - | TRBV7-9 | TGTGCCAGCAGCGCGGGGCGGGGAGACTACGAGCAGTACTTC | CASSAGRGDYEQYF
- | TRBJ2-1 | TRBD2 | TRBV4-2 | TGTGCCAGCAGCCAAGTTGGCGGGAGGGCCGTCGATGAGCAGTTCTTC | CASSQVGGRAVDEQFF
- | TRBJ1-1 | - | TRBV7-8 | TGTGCCAGCAGCATCGACAAAGGGCGGACTGAAGCTTTCTTT | CASSIDKGRTEAFF
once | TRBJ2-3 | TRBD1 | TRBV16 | TGTGCCAGCAGCCGCGTAGGGGGCAGCGCAGATACGCAGTATTTT | CASSRVGGSADTQYF
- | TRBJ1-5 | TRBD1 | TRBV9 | TGTGCCAGCAGCGTACACGGACAGGTGAATCAGCCCCAGCATTTT | CASSVHGQVNQPQHF
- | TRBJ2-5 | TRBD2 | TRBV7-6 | TGTGCCAGCAGCCAGCGGGAGTTAGAGACCCAGTACTTC | CASSQRELETQYF
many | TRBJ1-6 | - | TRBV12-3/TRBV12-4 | TGTGCCAGCACCCGGGATCCGAATTCACCCCTCCACTTT | CASTRDPNSPLHF
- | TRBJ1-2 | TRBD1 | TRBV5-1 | TGCGCCAGCAGCCCGGGACAGGGTGGCTATGGCTACACCTTC | CASSPGQGGYGYTF
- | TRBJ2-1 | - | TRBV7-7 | TGTGCCAGCAGCAATAGTGGGAACAATGAGCAGTTCTTC | CASSNSGNNEQFF
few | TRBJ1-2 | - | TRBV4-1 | TGCGCCAGCAGCCAACCGGGACCCGGGGCCTATGGCTACACCTTC | CASSQPGPGAYGYTF
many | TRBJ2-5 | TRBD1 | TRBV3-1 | TGTGCCTCCTCGGGACAGCAAGAGACCCAGTACTTC | CASSGQQETQYF
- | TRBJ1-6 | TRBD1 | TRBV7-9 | TGTGCCGGCAGCTCCCCGGACAGGGGGTCGCCCCTCCACTTT | CAGSSPDRGSPLHF
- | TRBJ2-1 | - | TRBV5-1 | TGCGCCAGCAGCGGGGACTCCACGATAGGGAGTGAGCAGTTCTTC | CASSGDSTIGSEQFF
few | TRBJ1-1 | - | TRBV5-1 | TGCGCCAGCAGCGGAATGACGGAACAAGCTTTCTTT | CASSGMTEQAFF
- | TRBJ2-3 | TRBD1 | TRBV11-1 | TGTGCCAGCAGCCCGGGGCCCGGGACAGCTAACCGTGGTAGCCACACAGATACGCAGTATTTT | CASSPGPGTANRGSHTDTQYF
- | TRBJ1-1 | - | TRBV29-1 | TGCAGCGTTGGAAAGGGGGTGGGGACTGAAGCTTTCTTT | CSVGKGVGTEAFF
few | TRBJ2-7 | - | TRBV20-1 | TGCAGTGCTCCTCGTCAGGCCCGCGACGAGCAGTACTTC | CSAPRQARDEQYF
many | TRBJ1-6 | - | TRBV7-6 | TGTGCCAGCAGCTCACAGTCCAATTCACCCCTCCACTTT | CASSSQSNSPLHF
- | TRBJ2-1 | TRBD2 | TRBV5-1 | TGCGCCAGCAGCTTGGGGATAGCGGGAGGGCCTCATGAGCAGTTCTTC | CASSLGIAGGPHEQFF
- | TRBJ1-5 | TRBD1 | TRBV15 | TGTGCCACCGCGGGACAGGGCAATCAGCCCCAGCATTTT | CATAGQGNQPQHF
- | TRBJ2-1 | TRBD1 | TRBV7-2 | TGTGCCAGCAGCATACAGGGGTCGGTCGAGCAGTTCTTC | CASSIQGSVEQFF
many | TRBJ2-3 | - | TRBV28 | TGTGCCAGCAGCGGGACGTTGTCAGATACGCAGTATTTT | CASSGTLSDTQYF
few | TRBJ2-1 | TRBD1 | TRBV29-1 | TGCAGCGTCCCGGGACAGGGGTGGGATGAGCAGTTCTTC | CSVPGQGWDEQFF
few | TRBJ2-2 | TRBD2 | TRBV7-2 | TGTGCCAGCAGCTTAGTGCGCCTAGCGGGAGGCACGACCGGGGAGCTGTTTTTT | CASSLVRLAGGTTGELFF
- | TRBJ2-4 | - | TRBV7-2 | TGTGCCAGCAGCTTAGCGATAGCTGGCAAAAACATTCAGTACTTC | CASSLAIAGKNIQYF
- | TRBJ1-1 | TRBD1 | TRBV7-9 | TGTGCCAGCAGGTTGACAGGGCGGACTGAAGCTTTCTTT | CASRLTGRTEAFF
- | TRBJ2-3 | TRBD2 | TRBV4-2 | TGTGCCAGCAGCCATGGGACTAGCGGGAGGGCCGGTACGCAGTATTTT | CASSHGTSGRAGTQYF
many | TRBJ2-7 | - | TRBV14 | TGTGCCAGCAGTGGAGGTTACGAGCAGTACTTC | CASSGGYEQYF
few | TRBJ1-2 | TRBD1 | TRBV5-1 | TGCGCCAGCAGCCCGCGGACAGGGCAGAACTATGGCTACACCTTC | CASSPRTGQNYGYTF
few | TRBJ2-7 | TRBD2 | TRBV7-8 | TGTGCCAGCAGCTTCGTAGCGGGAGGGCCATACGAGCAGTACTTC | CASSFVAGGPYEQYF
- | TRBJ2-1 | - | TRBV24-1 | TGTGCCACCAGTGGGGGCAGGGACTCCTACAATGAGCAGTTCTTC | CATSGGRDSYNEQFF
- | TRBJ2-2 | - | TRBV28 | TGTGCCAGCAGCGCTATAGACCGGGACAAGGTTTTT | CASSAIDRDKVF
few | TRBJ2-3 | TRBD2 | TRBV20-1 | TGCAGTGTAAAACTAGCGGGATTCACAGATACGCAGTATTTT | CSVKLAGFTDTQYF
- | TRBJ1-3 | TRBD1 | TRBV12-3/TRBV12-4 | TGTGCCAGCAGACGCCGGACAGGGTCTGGAAACACCATATATTTT | CASRRRTGSGNTIYF
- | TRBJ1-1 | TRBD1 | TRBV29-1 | TGCAGCGCTCTGGGACAGTCCTTAAACACTGAAGCTTTCTTT | CSALGQSLNTEAFF
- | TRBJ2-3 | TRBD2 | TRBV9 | TGTGCCAGCAGCGCAATAGCGGGAGACCCAGATACGCAGTATTTT | CASSAIAGDPDTQYF
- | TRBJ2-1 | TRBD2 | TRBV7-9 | TGTGCCAGCAGCTGGTATAGCGGGTACAATGAGCAGTTCTTC | CASSWYSGYNEQFF
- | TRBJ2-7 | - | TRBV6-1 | TGTGCCAGCAGTGAAATCTTGCAGGGAGGCGAGCAGTACTTC | CASSEILQGGEQYF
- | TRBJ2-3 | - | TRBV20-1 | TGCAGTGCTGTTGGTAGCGCTAGCACAGATACGCAGTATTTT | CSAVGSASTDTQYF
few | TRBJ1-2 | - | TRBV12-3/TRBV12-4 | TGTGCCAGCAGTTTACTTGCAGCTGAGAGTGGCTACACCTTC | CASSLLAAESGYTF